These 17 T cell receptor beta chains share one sample of origin, sequenced in a study of blood T cell repertoires in COVID-19. Data came from immunoSEQ multiplex PCR; TCRdb stores just in-frame clones and leaves some out. This table holds about 190,000 clones, under 85% found once. Sequencing was performed on peripheral blood. Every receptor here comes from a woman in her forties with acute or convalescent COVID-19.

The rearrangement uses TRBV7-9 and TRBJ2-5; D perhaps matches TRBD2 (6 bases). The V and J ends lost 4 bases and 3 bases respectively, with 9 bases between them. This CDR3 contains 13 residues. The germline gives CDR1 SEHNR, CDR2 FQNEAQ (reference sequence). This CDR3 reads CASSWGVKETQYF. Here the CDR3 DNA reads TGTGCCAGCAGCTGGGGGGTTAAAGAGACCCAGTACTTC.

This clone is a singleton in its sample. The chain carries TRBV15 and TRBJ2-1, with 11 nucleotides matching TRBD2. Per the germline V gene, CDR1 is LNHNV and CDR2 is YYDKDF (reference sequence). Trimming at V came to 1 base and at J to 7 bases, leaving 9 bases not matched to a gene. The CDR3 runs to 17 residues. CDR3: CATSRGFSGGVGNEQFF. In DNA form, the CDR3 reads TGTGCCACCAGCAGAGGGTTTAGCGGGGGGGTTGGGAATGAGCAGTTCTTC.

Here the CDR3 reads CASSGGLAGDWELFF. CDR3 DNA sequence: TGTGCCAGCAGCGGAGGACTAGCGGGAGATTGGGAGCTGTTTTTT. The chain uses TRBV7-6 and TRBJ2-2, with 13 bases lining up with TRBD2. CDR3 length equals 15 residues. Germline loops: CDR1 SGHVS, CDR2 FNYEAQ. Trimming cost V 5 bases and J 9 bases; bases outside gene matches: 6.

There are a few counts of this clone. This rearrangement joins TRBV3-1 (or the pseudogene TRBV3-2) to TRBJ2-2; TRBD2 is a possible D gene (5 bases). Per the germline V gene, CDR1 is LGHDT and CDR2 is YNNKEL (reference sequence). V lost 2 bases, J lost 6 bases, and 13 bases lay in between. The CDR3 extends over 15 amino acids. The CDR3 sequence is CASSQPTRKAGELFF. CDR3 nucleotide sequence: TGTGCCAGCAGCCAACCAACTAGAAAGGCCGGGGAGCTGTTTTTT.

This clone was counted only a few times. V gene TRBV6-5 combines with J gene TRBJ1-3; the D is unclear. V lost 5 bases and J 4 bases, leaving 9 bases between the germline ends. The CDR3 is made up of 13 amino acids. Germline V lookup: CDR1 MNHEY, CDR2 SVGAGI. The CDR3 DNA reads as TGTGCCAGCAGTCGGGATCTCGGAAACACCATATATTTT. Protein sequence: CASSRDLGNTIYF.

The chain carries TRBV5-3 and TRBJ2-1; 15 positions agree with TRBD2. TRBV5-3 is an ORF, and what it does is uncertain. Germline trimming cut 3 bases from V and 5 bases from J; bases unmatched to any gene: 21. The CDR3 has 22 residues. CDR3 sequence (DNA): TGTGCCAGAAGCTCCCAGGGACTAGCGGGAGGCCTCTCAGGGTTCAGTCACAATGAGCAGTTCTTC. Residues: CARSSQGLAGGLSGFSHNEQFF.

This chain links TRBV7-6 with TRBJ1-1; a possible D gene is TRBD1 (6 bases). Between the trimmed V and J ends, which lost 5 bases and 6 bases, there was a span of 16 bases. The CDR3 contains 14 residues. CDR1 is SGHVS, CDR2 FNYEAQ, per germline. The CDR3 reads CASSPPGHASEAFF. CDR3 nucleotide sequence: TGTGCCAGCAGCCCCCCGGGACACGCTTCTGAAGCTTTCTTT.

The chain combines TRBV18 with TRBJ2-6; 8 bases map to TRBD2. V was pared by 10 bases and J by 0 bases, with 8 bases of the junction left unmatched. The CDR3 is 16 residues long. Germline loops: CDR1 KGHSH, CDR2 LQKENI. The CDR3 DNA reads TGTGCCACCCGGGGGGGTGAGGACTCTGGGGCCAACGTCCTGACTTTC. The encoded protein is CATRGGEDSGANVLTF.

The V gene is TRBV3-1 (or the pseudogene TRBV3-2), the J gene TRBJ1-4; D ambiguous. V was clipped by 0 bases and J by 5 bases, with 10 bases between them. Per the germline V gene, CDR1 is LGHDT and CDR2 is YNNKEL (reference sequence). This CDR3 is 15 amino acids long. The CDR3, as DNA: TGTGCCAGCAGCCAAGATGACTCGACGAATGAAAAACTGTTTTTT. Amino acid sequence: CASSQDDSTNEKLFF.

The J gene is TRBJ1-4, the V gene TRBV28; the D gene is possibly TRBD1 (5 bases). The V and J ends lost 3 bases and 14 bases respectively, with 22 bases between them. Germline V gene lookup returns CDR1 MDHEN and CDR2 SYDVKM. CDR3 size: 15 residues. For the CDR3, the DNA is TGTGCCAGCAGTTTTTACAGGCAGGGTTTTCGGCTCCTGTTTTTT. This codes for CASSFYRQGFRLLFF. The entire variable domain, with the rest obtained from reference TRBV28 and TRBJ1-4, is as follows: DVKVTQSSRYLVKRTGEKVFLECVQDMDHENMFWYRQDPGLGLRLIYFSYDVKMKEKGDIPEGYSVSREKKERFSLILESASTNQTSMYLCASSFYRQGFRLLFFGSGTQLSVL.

This sequence joins TRBV21-1 and TRBJ1-1; the table's D call, TRBD1, was not checked against the DNA. TRBV21-1 is shown as a pseudogene. The CDR3 runs 14 residues. The CDR3 DNA sequence: TGTGCCAGCACTACAGTCAGGGAAAACACTGAAGCTTTCTTT. Its protein product is CASTTVRENTEAFF.

V gene TRBV30 combines with J gene TRBJ1-2; 7 bases agree with TRBD1. Germline assignment: CDR1 GTSNPN and CDR2 SVGIG (reference sequence). CDR3 length equals 13 residues. V lost 5 bases to trimming and J lost 0 bases; unmatched junction nucleotides: 3. The CDR3 DNA reads as TGTGCCTGGGGACAGGTCACTAACTATGGCTACACCTTC. Its translation is CAWGQVTNYGYTF.

The CDR3 region has the DNA TGTGCCAGCAGCTCCGGACAGGGGGAGCTGTTTTTT. Encoded protein: CASSSGQGELFF. The genes are TRBV7-9 and TRBJ2-2, with a weak D call TRBD1 (6 bases). V lost 4 bases and J 8 bases, leaving 8 bases between the germline ends. The CDR3 extends over 12 amino acids. The germline CDR1 and CDR2 sequences are SEHNR and FQNEAQ (reference sequence).

The chain is built from TRBV27 and TRBJ2-5; 11 nucleotides line up with TRBD1. The J segment lost 7 bases and the V segment lost 4 bases, leaving 2 bases of the junction unmatched. CDR1 is MNHEY and CDR2 is SMNVEV in the germline V gene (reference sequence). The CDR3 loop spans 13 amino acids. As DNA, the CDR3 is TGTGCCAGCAGTTCCGGGACAGGGGGGACCCAGTACTTC. The encoded protein is CASSSGTGGTQYF.

The chain employs TRBV30 and TRBJ2-7; D possibly corresponds to TRBD1 (6 bases). The CDR3 sequence is 11 residues long. Trimming left V 2 bases short and J 11 bases short, with 13 bases between. CDR1 is GTSNPN and CDR2 is SVGIG in the germline V gene (reference sequence). The CDR3 reads CAWSITGKEYF. The DNA for the CDR3 is TGTGCCTGGAGTATAACAGGGAAAGAGTACTTC.

J is TRBJ1-5 and V is TRBV19; 8 bases are a match to TRBD1. CDR1 and CDR2 (germline): LNHDA, SQIVND (reference sequence). The V and J ends lost 7 bases and 7 bases, in that order; junction bases with no gene match: 6. The CDR3 is 13 amino acids. CDR3 bases: TGTGCCAGTACCCGGACAGGGTACCAGCCCCAGCATTTT. Translated: CASTRTGYQPQHF.

The rearrangement uses TRBV18 and TRBJ2-3, with D hard to call. Germline-derived CDR1 and CDR2 are KGHSH and LQKENI. V was cut by 2 bases and J by 3 bases, with 12 bases left in between. The CDR3 has 15 amino acids. The CDR3 reads CASSPFSDLTDTQYF. The CDR3 DNA sequence: TGTGCCAGCTCACCATTCAGTGATTTGACAGATACGCAGTATTTT. Using reference TRBV18 and TRBJ2-3 for the parts outside the CDR3, the full variable domain is NAGVMQNPRHLVRRRGQEARLRCSPMKGHSHVYWYRQLPEEGLKFMVYLQKENIIDESGMPKERFSAEFPKEGPSILRIQQVVRGDSAAYFCASSPFSDLTDTQYFGPGTRLTVL.